One sample yielded the 10 T cell receptor beta chains listed below, sequenced in a study of OX40 agonist ivuxolimab in advanced cancers. Data came from immunoSEQ multiplex PCR; TCRdb stores just in-frame clones and leaves some out. This table has tens of thousands of clones, around 86% appearing once. Sequenced here: CD4+ or CD8+ T cells sorted from blood, sampled in a trial of the OX40 agonist ivuxolimab. These receptors all stem from an adult with an advanced solid tumor such as melanoma, head and neck, liver or kidney cancer.

The V gene is TRBV5-1, the J gene TRBJ2-3, with TRBD2 matching over 7 bases. The CDR3 has 14 residues. The V and J ends lost 8 bases and 0 bases, in that order; junction bases with no gene match: 6. CDR1 is SGHRS, CDR2 YFSETQ, per germline. For the CDR3, the DNA is TGCGCCAGTTGCCCGGGACTAAGCACAGATACGCAGTATTTT. This codes for CASCPGLSTDTQYF. Using reference TRBV5-1 and TRBJ2-3 for the parts outside the CDR3, the full variable domain is KAGVTQTPRYLIKTRGQQVTLSCSPISGHRSVSWYQQTPGQGLQFLFEYFSETQRNKGNFPGRFSGRQFSNSRSEMNVSTLELGDSALYLCASCPGLSTDTQYFGPGTRLTVL.

The CDR3 reads CASQNGGGRDQPQHF. DNA of the CDR3: TGTGCCAGCCAAAATGGGGGGGGGCGAGATCAGCCCCAGCATTTT. The chain has TRBV28 and TRBJ1-5, with D perhaps matching TRBD1 (6 bases). This CDR3 contains 15 residues. From germline, CDR1 is MDHEN and CDR2 SYDVKM. Deletions cut 8 bases from V and 5 bases from J, with 19 bases between. Supplemented by reference TRBV28 and TRBJ1-5, the full variable domain reads DVKVTQSSRYLVKRTGEKVFLECVQDMDHENMFWYRQDPGLGLRLIYFSYDVKMKEKGDIPEGYSVSREKKERFSLILESASTNQTSMYLCASQNGGGRDQPQHFGDGTRLSIL.

This chain joins TRBV7-9 and TRBJ2-5, with D uncertain. V dropped 2 bases and J dropped 5 bases, with 12 bases sitting between them. The CDR3 contains 14 residues. Germline assignment: CDR1 SEHNR and CDR2 FQNEAQ (reference sequence). The CDR3 DNA sequence: TGTGCCAGCAGCTTAATGGGAATTGAGGAGACCCAGTACTTC. This sequence encodes CASSLMGIEETQYF.

The CDR3 loop reads CSVERGPYEQYF. The CDR3 DNA sequence: TGCAGCGTTGAAAGGGGACCCTACGAGCAGTACTTC. This rearrangement joins TRBV29-1 to TRBJ2-7; TRBD1 or TRBD2 may be the D gene (5 bases each). Trimming shortened V by 2 bases and J by 2 bases, and 7 bases separated the two germline ends. The length of the CDR3 is 12 residues. The germline V gene has CDR1 SQVTM and CDR2 ANQGSEA.

The chain couples TRBV19 to TRBJ2-7; 10 bases align to TRBD1. This CDR3 has 16 amino acids. Per the germline V gene, CDR1 is LNHDA and CDR2 is SQIVND (reference sequence). Losses at the gene ends were 6 bases for V and 3 bases for J; bases not matched to a gene: 11. CDR3 residues: CASRGTPGTGDYEQYF. CDR3 coding DNA: TGTGCCAGTAGAGGCACACCCGGGACAGGGGACTACGAGCAGTACTTC.

The chain carries TRBV6-5 and TRBJ1-2; D may be TRBD1 (6 bases). V was shortened by 2 bases and J by 0 bases, with 13 bases between the two germline ends. Germline CDR1 and CDR2: MNHEY and SVGAGI. The CDR3 is 16 residues long. CDR3 region: CASSYPTGPANYGYTF. CDR3 nucleotides: TGTGCCAGCAGTTACCCCACAGGGCCCGCTAACTATGGCTACACCTTC.

This rearrangement joins TRBV5-1 to TRBJ2-7, with D tentatively TRBD2 (6 bases). Per the germline V gene, CDR1 is SGHRS and CDR2 is YFSETQ. The CDR3 loop spans 13 amino acids. The V and J ends lost 4 bases and 2 bases respectively, with 10 bases between them. DNA for the CDR3: TGCGCCAGCAGCGCCGGGACTGCCTACGAGCAGTACTTC. Translated: CASSAGTAYEQYF.

The rearrangement links TRBV7-8 to TRBJ2-3, with 9 bases that match TRBD2. Germline-derived CDR1 and CDR2 are SGHVS and FQNEAQ. This CDR3 contains 13 residues. After removal of 7 bases from V and 6 bases from J, the junction contained 5 bases not matched to a gene. CDR3 loop: CASNAGGRDTQYF. The CDR3 nucleotides are TGTGCCAGCAATGCGGGAGGGAGGGATACGCAGTATTTT.

This chain uses TRBV9 with TRBJ1-4; perhaps TRBD1 as D (5 bases). Germline V gene lookup returns CDR1 SGDLS and CDR2 YYNGEE. V lost 3 bases, J lost 3 bases, and 15 bases lay in between. The CDR3 has 16 residues. CDR3 loop: CASSADYRLSNEKLFF. CDR3 in DNA: TGTGCCAGCAGCGCCGACTACAGGCTCTCTAATGAAAAACTGTTTTTT.

The chain employs TRBV7-2 and TRBJ2-5, with 9 bases fitting TRBD1. The CDR3 extends over 14 amino acids. Germline CDR1 is SGHTA and CDR2 is FQGNSA. V shed 5 bases, J shed 5 bases, and the junction held 6 bases outside the gene matches. In DNA, the CDR3 is TGTGCCAGCAGCATGGACAGGGGTTGGGAGACCCAGTACTTC. Translating gives CASSMDRGWETQYF. Full variable domain (missing parts from reference TRBV7-2 and TRBJ2-5): GAGVSQSPSNKVTEKGKDVELRCDPISGHTALYWYRQSLGQGLEFLIYFQGNSAPDKSGLPSDRFSAERTGGSVSTLTIQRTQQEDSAVYLCASSMDRGWETQYFGPGTRLLVL.